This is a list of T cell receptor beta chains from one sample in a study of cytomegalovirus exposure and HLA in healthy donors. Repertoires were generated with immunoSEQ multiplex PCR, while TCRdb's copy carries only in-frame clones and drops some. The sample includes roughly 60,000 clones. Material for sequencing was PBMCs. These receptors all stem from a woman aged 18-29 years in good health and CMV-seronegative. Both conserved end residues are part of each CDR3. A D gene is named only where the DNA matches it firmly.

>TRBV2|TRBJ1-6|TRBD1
CASGGTGHSPLHF
TGTGCCAGCGGGGGGACAGGGCATTCACCCCTCCACTTT
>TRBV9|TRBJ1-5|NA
CASSVDGGGQPQHF
TGTGCCAGCAGCGTAGACGGGGGAGGTCAGCCCCAGCATTTT
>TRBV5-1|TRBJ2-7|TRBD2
CASSWAPLAGEQYF
TGCGCCAGCAGCTGGGCCCCCTTAGCGGGCGAGCAGTACTTC
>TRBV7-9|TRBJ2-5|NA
CASSLVDGSAGTQYF
TGTGCCAGCAGCTTAGTTGACGGGAGTGCGGGGACCCAGTACTTC
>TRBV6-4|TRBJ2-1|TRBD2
CASSPSGTSGVDEQFF
TGTGCCAGCAGTCCCTCGGGGACTAGCGGGGTCGATGAGCAGTTCTTC
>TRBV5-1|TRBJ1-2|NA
CASTTGGGLYGYTF
TGCGCCAGCACCACAGGCGGGGGACTCTATGGCTACACCTTC
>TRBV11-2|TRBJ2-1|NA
CASSQWARDNEQFF
TGTGCCAGCAGCCAATGGGCGAGGGACAATGAGCAGTTCTTC
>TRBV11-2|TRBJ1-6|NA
CASSPSGSTNSPLHF
TGTGCCAGCAGCCCCAGCGGGTCAACTAATTCACCCCTCCACTTT
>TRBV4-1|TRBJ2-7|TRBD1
CASSQELGQGHEQYF
TGCGCCAGCAGCCAAGAACTAGGACAGGGCCACGAGCAGTACTTC
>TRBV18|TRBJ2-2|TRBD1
CASSPFAGQGGAGELFF
TGTGCCAGCTCACCCTTTGCAGGACAGGGAGGCGCCGGGGAGCTGTTTTTT
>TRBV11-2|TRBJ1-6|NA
CASSFGRAVPLHF
TGTGCCAGCAGCTTCGGCAGGGCAGTACCCCTCCACTTT
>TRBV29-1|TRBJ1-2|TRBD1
CSGKQGADNYGYTF
TGCAGCGGCAAACAGGGGGCGGATAACTATGGCTACACCTTC
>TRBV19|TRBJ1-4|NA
CASSIEGQINEKLFF
TGTGCCAGTAGTATAGAAGGACAAATTAATGAAAAACTGTTTTTT
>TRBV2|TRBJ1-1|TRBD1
CASRKQGAWTEAFF
TGTGCCAGCAGAAAACAGGGGGCCTGGACTGAAGCTTTCTTT
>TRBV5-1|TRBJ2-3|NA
CASSVQGGADTQYF
TGCGCCAGCAGCGTACAGGGAGGGGCAGATACGCAGTATTTT
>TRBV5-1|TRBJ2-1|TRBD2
CASRFGPGLAGGPSSYNEQFF
TGCGCCAGCAGGTTCGGACCGGGACTAGCGGGGGGCCCAAGCTCCTACAATGAGCAGTTCTTC
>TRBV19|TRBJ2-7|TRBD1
CASSPGTGGSYEQYF
TGTGCCAGTAGTCCCGGGACAGGGGGCTCCTACGAGCAGTACTTC
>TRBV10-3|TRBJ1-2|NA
CASAAGNYGYTF
TGTGCCTCGGCGGCGGGTAACTATGGCTACACCTTC
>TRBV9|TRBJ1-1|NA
CASSAGGRAQAFF
TGTGCCAGCAGCGCCGGAGGGAGGGCGCAAGCTTTCTTT
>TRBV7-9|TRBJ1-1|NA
CASMGGGEAFF
TGTGCCAGCATGGGGGGTGGGGAAGCTTTCTTT
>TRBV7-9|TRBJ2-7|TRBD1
CASSLGTGEQYF
TGTGCCAGCAGCTTAGGGACAGGGGAGCAGTACTTC
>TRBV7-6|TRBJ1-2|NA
CASSLRRGIGYGYTF
TGTGCCAGCAGCTTAAGAAGGGGGATAGGCTATGGCTACACCTTC
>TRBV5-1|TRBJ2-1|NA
CASSLAARGNNEQFF
TGCGCCAGCAGCTTGGCCGCGCGGGGAAACAATGAGCAGTTCTTC
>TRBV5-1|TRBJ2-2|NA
CASSLGGQGELFF
TGCGCCAGCAGCTTGGGAGGTCAAGGGGAGCTGTTTTTT
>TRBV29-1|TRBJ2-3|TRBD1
CSVATGGFSDTQYF
TGCAGCGTTGCAACAGGGGGGTTTTCAGATACGCAGTATTTT
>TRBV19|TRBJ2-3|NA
CASRVSGNTDTQYF
TGTGCCAGTAGAGTTTCAGGGAACACAGATACGCAGTATTTT
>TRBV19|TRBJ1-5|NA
CASSIRDNNQPQHF
TGTGCCAGTAGTATCCGGGACAACAATCAGCCCCAGCATTTT
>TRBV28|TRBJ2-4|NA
CASSPGVQAKNIQYF
TGTGCCAGCAGTCCCGGGGTACAAGCCAAAAACATTCAGTACTTC
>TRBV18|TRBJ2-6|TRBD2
CASSPTSGSSGANVLTF
TGTGCCAGCTCACCGACTAGCGGGAGCTCTGGGGCCAACGTCCTGACTTTC
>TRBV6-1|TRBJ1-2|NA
CASGRGTAYGYTF
TGTGCCAGCGGCAGGGGAACCGCCTATGGCTACACCTTC
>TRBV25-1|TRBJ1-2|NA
CASSGNPGGYTF
TGTGCCAGCAGTGGAAACCCGGGGGGCTACACCTTC
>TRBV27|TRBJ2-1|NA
CASSRFPSGEQFF
TGTGCCAGCAGTCGATTCCCTTCGGGGGAGCAGTTCTTC